Below are 5 T cell receptor beta chains sequenced from a single sample in a study of T cells in localized non-small cell lung cancer. The repertoire was sequenced with immunoSEQ multiplex PCR; TCRdb's copy has only in-frame clones and lacks some. The sample lists under 20,000 clones; roughly nine tenths were seen once. Sequenced here: peripheral blood, sampled before any cancer treatment. The receptors shown here come from a woman aged 40 to 75 with stage I lung adenocarcinoma.

This chain links TRBV9 with TRBJ2-2; 10 bases line up with TRBD2. The V segment lost 3 bases and the J segment 0 bases; nucleotides outside the gene matches: 5. The CDR3 totals 17 residues. Germline-derived CDR1 and CDR2 are SGDLS and YYNGEE. The DNA of the CDR3 is TGTGCCAGCAGCGCGGAGGGACTAGCGACGAACACCGGGGAGCTGTTTTTT. It specifies CASSAEGLATNTGELFF.

The chain combines TRBV5-6 with TRBJ2-2; a possible D gene is TRBD2 (6 bases). The CDR3 loop spans 16 amino acids. Germline values: CDR1 SGHDT, CDR2 YYEEEE. The V end was cut by 2 bases, the J end by 5 bases, with 16 bases between. CDR3 coding DNA: TGTGCCAGCAGCTTAGGGGAGGCCGGATCGACCGGGGAGCTGTTTTTT. This codes for CASSLGEAGSTGELFF.

V and J are TRBV5-1 and TRBJ2-5, with 11 bases matching TRBD1. The trim removed 4 bases at V and 1 base at J, leaving 6 bases unmatched. CDR1 and CDR2 from the germline V gene are SGHRS and YFSETQ. The length of the CDR3 is 16 residues. The DNA of the CDR3 is TGCGCCAGCAGCCACGGGACAGGGGGTTTCCAAGAGACCCAGTACTTC. Translation gives CASSHGTGGFQETQYF.

The gene calls are TRBV28 and TRBJ2-2, with 8 bases fitting TRBD2. The CDR3 spans 15 residues. CDR1 MDHEN and CDR2 SYDVKM come from the germline V gene. Unmatched junction bases numbered 11, after V lost 10 bases and J lost 4 bases. The DNA for the CDR3 is TGTGCCACCGGCCAGACTAGCGTCGGCACCGGGGAGCTGTTTTTT. Amino acids: CATGQTSVGTGELFF.

The chain couples TRBV19 to TRBJ1-1; D gene unclear. Germline lookup yields CDR1 LNHDA and CDR2 SQIVND (reference sequence). This CDR3 comprises 13 residues. Trimming took 4 bases from V and 4 from J, leaving 10 bases between them. This chain's CDR3 is CASSTGWSTEAFF. The CDR3 DNA sequence: TGTGCCAGTAGTACGGGTTGGAGCACTGAAGCTTTCTTT.